One and the same sample provided the 8 T cell receptor beta chains below, sequenced in a study of blood T cells in healthy people across ages. A second PCR of roughly 6 to 12 cycles used a sample-barcoded 5' primer and a J-beta primer mix. A single record per CDR3 protein comes from TCRdb applying MiXCR to the 5' RACE reads. This sample carries 850,000 to 1,000,000 distinct CDR3 sequences, 45% to 60% of them seen once, and the ten largest clones take around a fifth. The sample consisted of blood. The receptors originated from a woman aged 55-69 years in good health.

Of note for this clonotype: At one end, the junction sequence differs from germline, possibly due to a read error. The CDR3 here is CASSYPQGARTATQYF. The CDR3 coding sequence is TGTGCCAGCAGCTACCCACAGGGGGCTCGCACAGCTACGCAGTATTTT. The V call is TRBV7-9, the J call TRBJ2-3, with TRBD1 matching over 9 bases. Germline-derived CDR1 and CDR2 are SEHNR and FQNEAQ (reference sequence). The CDR3 is made up of 16 amino acids.

The V call is TRBV4-1, the J call TRBJ2-5, with 10 bases that match TRBD1. Looked up from germline, CDR1 is MGHRA and CDR2 is YSYEKL. The CDR3 contains 16 residues. The V gene end was trimmed by 1 base and the J gene end by 5 bases; junction bases not matched to a gene: 7. The CDR3 DNA sequence: TGCGCCAGCAGCCAAGGAATGGGACAGGGGTCGGAGACCCAGTACTTC. This translates into CASSQGMGQGSETQYF.

The chain combines TRBV28 with TRBJ2-7; TRBD2 might be the D (6 bases). V gave up 5 bases and J gave up 3 bases, with 14 bases separating them. This CDR3 contains 14 residues. In germline, CDR1 is MDHEN, CDR2 SYDVKM. The CDR3 is CASSTRDSLYEQYF. CDR3 coding DNA: TGTGCCAGCAGTACTCGGGACTCCCTCTACGAGCAGTACTTC.

The genes are TRBV6-5 and TRBJ2-6; D unclear. Trimming took off 6 bases at V and 3 bases at J, with 12 bases between the two ends. The V gene's germline CDR1 is MNHEY and CDR2 SVGAGI. CDR3 size: 15 residues. The CDR3 DNA reads TGTGCCAGCAGCAGAGACCCCAATGGGGCCAACGTCCTGACTTTC. This codes for CASSRDPNGANVLTF.

The rearrangement uses TRBV7-9 and TRBJ1-2; D call uncertain. CDR3 length: 15 residues. Germline values: CDR1 SEHNR, CDR2 FQNEAQ (reference sequence). The germline V and J ends were trimmed by 5 bases and 3 bases, with 16 bases remaining between them. The CDR3 nucleotides read TGTGCCAGCAGCCCAGGACCTTACAGCGACTATGGCTACACCTTC. Protein product: CASSPGPYSDYGYTF.

This sequence joins TRBV7-9 and TRBJ2-1; D is perhaps TRBD1 (5 bases). The CDR3 spans 14 residues. The ends were cut back, 3 bases at V and 13 bases at J, with 19 bases in the middle. In germline, CDR1 is SEHNR, CDR2 FQNEAQ (reference sequence). The CDR3 DNA reads as TGTGCCAGCAGCTTGGGGCAGGTCCAAGAGACCCAGTTCTTC. Translating it yields CASSLGQVQETQFF.

V usage is TRBV11-2 and J usage is TRBJ1-4, with TRBD1 as a possible D gene (6 bases). The V end was cut by 1 base, the J end by 7 bases, with 13 bases between. Germline V gene data show CDR1 as SGHAT and CDR2 as FQNNGV. This CDR3 has 15 residues. DNA of the CDR3: TGTGCCAGCAGCTTAGCGGGGGGCGGCGGTGAAAAACTGTTTTTT. Amino acids: CASSLAGGGGEKLFF.

This clonotype was seen a handful of times. The chain has TRBV5-1 and TRBJ1-4; no clear D gene. This CDR3 is built from 16 residues. Germline CDR1 and CDR2: SGHRS and YFSETQ. The V end lost 4 bases, the J end lost 5 bases, and 18 bases lay between the germline ends. The CDR3: CASSHTPPGTNEKLFF. The CDR3 bases are TGCGCCAGCAGCCATACTCCCCCGGGAACAAATGAAAAACTGTTTTTT.